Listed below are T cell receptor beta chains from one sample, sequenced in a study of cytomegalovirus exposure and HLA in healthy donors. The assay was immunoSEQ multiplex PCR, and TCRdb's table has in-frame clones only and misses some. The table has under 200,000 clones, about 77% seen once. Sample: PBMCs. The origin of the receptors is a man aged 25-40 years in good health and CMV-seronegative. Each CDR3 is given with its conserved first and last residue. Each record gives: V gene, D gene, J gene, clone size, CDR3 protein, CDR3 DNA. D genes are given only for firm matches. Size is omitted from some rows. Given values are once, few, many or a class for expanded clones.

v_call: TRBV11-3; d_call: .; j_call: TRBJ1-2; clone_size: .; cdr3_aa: CASSLPGGYGYTF; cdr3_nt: TGTGCCAGCAGCTTACCGGGAGGCTATGGCTACACCTTC
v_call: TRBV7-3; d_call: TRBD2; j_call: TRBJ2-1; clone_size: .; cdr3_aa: CASSLWGGSPSDEQFF; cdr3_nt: TGTGCCAGCAGCTTATGGGGCGGGAGCCCTTCGGATGAGCAGTTCTTC
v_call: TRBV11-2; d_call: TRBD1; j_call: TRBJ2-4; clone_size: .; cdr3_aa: CASSLDPGGRNIQYF; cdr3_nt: TGTGCCAGCAGCTTAGATCCAGGGGGCAGAAACATTCAGTACTTC
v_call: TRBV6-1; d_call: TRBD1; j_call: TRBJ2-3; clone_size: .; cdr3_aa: CASSEMGQSTDTQYF; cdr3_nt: TGTGCCAGCAGTGAAATGGGACAGAGCACAGATACGCAGTATTTT
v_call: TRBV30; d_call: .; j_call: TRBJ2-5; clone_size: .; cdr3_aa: CAWSPGRETQYF; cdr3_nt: TGTGCCTGGAGTCCAGGGCGTGAGACCCAGTACTTC
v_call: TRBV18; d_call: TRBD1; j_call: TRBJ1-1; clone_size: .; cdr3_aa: CASSPVTGETEAFF; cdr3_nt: TGTGCCAGCTCACCCGTGACAGGGGAGACTGAAGCTTTCTTT
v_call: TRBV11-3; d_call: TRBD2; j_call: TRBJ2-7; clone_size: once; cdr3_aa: CASSPGGSSYEQYF; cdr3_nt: TGTGCCAGCAGCCCGGGGGGGAGTTCCTACGAGCAGTACTTC
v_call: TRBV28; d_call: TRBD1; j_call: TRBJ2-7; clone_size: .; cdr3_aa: CASRVPGGSSYEQYF; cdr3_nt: TGTGCCAGCAGAGTTCCAGGGGGAAGCTCCTACGAGCAGTACTTC
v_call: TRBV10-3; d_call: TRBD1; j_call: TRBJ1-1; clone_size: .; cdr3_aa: CAIREDRGRMNTEAFF; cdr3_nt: TGTGCCATCAGAGAGGACAGGGGTCGCATGAACACTGAAGCTTTCTTT
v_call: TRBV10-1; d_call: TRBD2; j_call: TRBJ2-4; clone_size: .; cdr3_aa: CAISRLAAVQNIQYF; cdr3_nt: TGCGCCATATCAAGACTAGCGGCAGTCCAAAACATTCAGTACTTC
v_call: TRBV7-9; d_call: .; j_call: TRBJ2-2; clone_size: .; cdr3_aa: CASSFGAGELFF; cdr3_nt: TGTGCCAGCAGCTTCGGGGCCGGGGAGCTGTTTTTT
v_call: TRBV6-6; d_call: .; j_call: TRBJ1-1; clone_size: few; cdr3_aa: CASSNSFPNTEAFF; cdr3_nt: TGTGCCAGCAGCAACAGCTTCCCGAACACTGAAGCTTTCTTT
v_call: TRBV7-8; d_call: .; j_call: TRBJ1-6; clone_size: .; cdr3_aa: CASSLAGRESYNSPLHF; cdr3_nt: TGTGCCAGCAGCTTAGCTGGCCGGGAATCCTATAATTCACCCCTCCACTTT
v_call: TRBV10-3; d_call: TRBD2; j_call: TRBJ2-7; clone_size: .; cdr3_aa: CAINFSGGGSEEQYF; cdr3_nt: TGTGCCATCAACTTCTCGGGGGGAGGCAGTGAGGAGCAGTACTTC
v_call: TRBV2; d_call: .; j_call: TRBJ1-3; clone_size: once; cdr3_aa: CASSEIWPISGNTIYF; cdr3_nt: TGTGCCAGCAGTGAAATTTGGCCGATCTCTGGAAACACCATATATTTT
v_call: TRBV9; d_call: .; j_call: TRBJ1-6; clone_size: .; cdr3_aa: CASSVIQGNSSYNSPLHF; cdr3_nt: TGTGCCAGCAGCGTAATACAGGGCAATAGCTCCTATAATTCACCCCTCCACTTT
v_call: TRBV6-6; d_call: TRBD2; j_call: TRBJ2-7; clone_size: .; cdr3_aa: CASSYEGGRAYEQYF; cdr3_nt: TGTGCCAGCAGTTACGAAGGCGGGAGGGCCTACGAGCAGTACTTC
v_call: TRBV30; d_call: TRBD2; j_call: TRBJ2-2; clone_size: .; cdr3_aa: CAWKVGRGYTGELFF; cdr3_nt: TGTGCCTGGAAGGTTGGGCGGGGGTACACCGGGGAGCTGTTTTTT
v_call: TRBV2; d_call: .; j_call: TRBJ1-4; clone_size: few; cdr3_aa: CASNKYISTNEKLFF; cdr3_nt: TGTGCCAGCAATAAATACATTTCAACTAATGAAAAACTGTTTTTT
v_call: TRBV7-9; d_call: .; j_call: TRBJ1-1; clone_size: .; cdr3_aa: CASSLRQENTEAFF; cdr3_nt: TGTGCCAGCAGCCTTCGACAGGAGAACACTGAAGCTTTCTTT
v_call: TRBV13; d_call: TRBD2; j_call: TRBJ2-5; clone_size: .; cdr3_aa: CASSLLSTGGGQETQYF; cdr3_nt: TGTGCCAGCAGCTTGTTATCTACGGGGGGGGGCCAAGAGACCCAGTACTTC
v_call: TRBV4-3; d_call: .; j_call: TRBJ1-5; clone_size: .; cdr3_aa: CASSQDISPQPQHF; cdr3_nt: TGCGCCAGCAGCCAAGATATATCCCCCCAGCCCCAGCATTTT
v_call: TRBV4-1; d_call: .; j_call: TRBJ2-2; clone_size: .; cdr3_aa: CASSQDRATIFAGELFF; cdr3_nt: TGCGCCAGCAGCCAAGATAGGGCGACTATCTTCGCCGGGGAGCTGTTTTTT
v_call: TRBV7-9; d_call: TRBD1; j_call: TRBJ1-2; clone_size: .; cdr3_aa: CASSPGTGTYGYTF; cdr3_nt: TGTGCCAGCAGCCCCGGGACAGGGACCTATGGCTACACCTTC
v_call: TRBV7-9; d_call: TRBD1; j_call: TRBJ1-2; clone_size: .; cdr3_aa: CSSSLGTGLDGYTF; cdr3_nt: TGTTCCAGCAGCTTAGGGACAGGGTTGGATGGCTACACCTTC
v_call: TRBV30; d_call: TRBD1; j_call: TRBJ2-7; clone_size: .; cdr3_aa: CAWTGTGGSYEQYF; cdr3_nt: TGTGCCTGGACCGGGACAGGGGGCTCCTACGAGCAGTACTTC
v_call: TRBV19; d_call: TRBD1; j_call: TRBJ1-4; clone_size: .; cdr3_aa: CASSTQYRQGTNEKLFF; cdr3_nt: TGTGCCAGTAGTACCCAATACCGACAGGGCACTAATGAAAAACTGTTTTTT
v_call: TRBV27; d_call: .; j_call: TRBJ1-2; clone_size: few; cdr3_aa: CASSLSAGAIYGYTF; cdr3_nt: TGTGCCAGCAGTTTATCCGCGGGGGCAATCTATGGCTACACCTTC
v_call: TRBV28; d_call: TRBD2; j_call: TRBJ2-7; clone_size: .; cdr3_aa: CASSPGLATYEQYF; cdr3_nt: TGTGCCAGCAGCCCCGGACTAGCGACTTACGAGCAGTACTTC
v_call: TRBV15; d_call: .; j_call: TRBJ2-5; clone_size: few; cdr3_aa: CATSRELRDNQETQYF; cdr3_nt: TGTGCCACCAGCAGAGAACTACGGGACAATCAAGAGACCCAGTACTTC
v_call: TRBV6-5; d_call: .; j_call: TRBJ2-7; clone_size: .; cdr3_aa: CASSYSNQGRLYEQYF; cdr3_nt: TGTGCCAGCAGTTACTCGAATCAGGGTCGCCTCTACGAGCAGTACTTC
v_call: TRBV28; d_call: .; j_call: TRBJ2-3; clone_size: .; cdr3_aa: CASSSPGDGTDTQYF; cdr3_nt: TGTGCCAGCAGTTCCCCAGGGGACGGCACAGATACGCAGTATTTT
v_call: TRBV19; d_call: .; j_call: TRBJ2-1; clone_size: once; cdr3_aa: CASKEGVSSYNEQFF; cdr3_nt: TGTGCCAGTAAGGAGGGCGTCAGCTCCTACAATGAGCAGTTCTTC
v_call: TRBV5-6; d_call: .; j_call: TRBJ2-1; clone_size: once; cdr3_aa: CASSFGVSEQFF; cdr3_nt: TGTGCCAGCAGCTTTGGTGTTAGTGAGCAGTTCTTC
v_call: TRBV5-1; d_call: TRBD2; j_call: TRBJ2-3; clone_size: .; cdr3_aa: CASSLNLLPTSGSRDTQYF; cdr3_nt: TGCGCCAGCAGCTTGAATCTTCTACCGACTAGCGGGAGTAGGGATACGCAGTATTTT
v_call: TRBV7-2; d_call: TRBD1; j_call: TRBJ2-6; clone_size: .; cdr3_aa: CASIPITGGGANVLTF; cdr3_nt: TGTGCCAGCATTCCTATTACAGGGGGCGGGGCCAACGTCCTGACTTTC
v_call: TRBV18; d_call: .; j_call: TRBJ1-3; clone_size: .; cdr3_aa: CASSPPRTFSGNTIYF; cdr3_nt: TGTGCCAGCTCACCACCTCGGACATTCTCTGGAAACACCATATATTTT
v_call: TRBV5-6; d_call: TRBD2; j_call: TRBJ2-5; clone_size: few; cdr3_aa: CASSLGGGQETQYF; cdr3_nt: TGTGCCAGCAGCTTGGGGGGGGGCCAAGAGACCCAGTACTTC
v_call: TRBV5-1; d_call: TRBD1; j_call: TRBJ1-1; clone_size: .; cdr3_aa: CASSQGATDTEAFF; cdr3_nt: TGCGCCAGCAGCCAGGGGGCTACCGACACTGAAGCTTTCTTT
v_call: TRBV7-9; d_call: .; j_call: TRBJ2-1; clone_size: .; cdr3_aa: CASSPILTYNEQFF; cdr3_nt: TGTGCCAGCAGCCCTATTCTCACCTACAATGAGCAGTTCTTC
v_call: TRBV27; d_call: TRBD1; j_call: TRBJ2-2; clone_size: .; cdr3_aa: CASSFTGDETAAEGELFF; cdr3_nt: TGTGCCAGCAGTTTCACAGGGGACGAGACCGCAGCAGAGGGGGAGCTGTTTTTT
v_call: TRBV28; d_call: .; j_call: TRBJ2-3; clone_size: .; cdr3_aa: CASSTGLKIAQYF; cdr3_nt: TGTGCCAGCAGTACAGGGTTGAAGATCGCGCAGTATTTT
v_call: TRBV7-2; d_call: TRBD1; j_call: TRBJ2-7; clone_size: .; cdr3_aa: CASSLGYVGQGGEQYF; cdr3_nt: TGTGCCAGCAGCTTAGGTTATGTGGGACAGGGGGGCGAGCAGTACTTC
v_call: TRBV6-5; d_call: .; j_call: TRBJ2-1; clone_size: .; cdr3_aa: CASSATRQNNEQFF; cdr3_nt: TGTGCCAGCAGCGCCACCCGACAGAACAATGAGCAGTTCTTC
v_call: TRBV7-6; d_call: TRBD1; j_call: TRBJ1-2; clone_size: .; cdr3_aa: CASSLYRGDGYTF; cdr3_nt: TGTGCCAGCAGCTTATACAGGGGTGATGGCTACACCTTC